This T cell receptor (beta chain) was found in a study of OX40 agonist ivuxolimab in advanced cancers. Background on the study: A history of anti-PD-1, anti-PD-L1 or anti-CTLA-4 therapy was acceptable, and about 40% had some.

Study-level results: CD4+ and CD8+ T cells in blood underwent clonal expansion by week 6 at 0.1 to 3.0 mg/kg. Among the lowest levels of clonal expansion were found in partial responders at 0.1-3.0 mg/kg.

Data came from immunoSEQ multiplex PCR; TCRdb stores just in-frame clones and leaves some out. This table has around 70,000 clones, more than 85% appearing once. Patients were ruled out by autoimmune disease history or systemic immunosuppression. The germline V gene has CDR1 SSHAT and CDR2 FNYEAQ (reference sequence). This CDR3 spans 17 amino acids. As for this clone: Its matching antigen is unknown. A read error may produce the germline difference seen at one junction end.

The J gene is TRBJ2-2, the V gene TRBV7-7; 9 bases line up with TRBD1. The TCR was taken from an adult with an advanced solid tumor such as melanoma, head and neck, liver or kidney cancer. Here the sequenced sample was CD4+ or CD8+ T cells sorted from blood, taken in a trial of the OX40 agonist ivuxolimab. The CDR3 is CASSQRSPGTGSGELFF. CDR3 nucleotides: TGTGCTAGCAGCCAACGAAGTCCCGGGACAGGGTCCGGGGAGCTGTTTTTT.